This passage covers 10 T cell receptor beta chains from one sample sequenced in a study of memory CD8 T cells in hepatitis C reinfection. Time point given: peak reinfection, 3 to 8 weeks after reinfection detection. No in vitro expansion preceded TCR sequencing of the sorted cells. Using immunoSEQ multiplex PCR, the repertoire was profiled, and TCRdb retains in-frame clones only, with some absent. Here the sample spans more than 35,000 clones, 88% being singletons. Material for sequencing was naive CD8+ T cells sorted from blood. The receptors shown here come from a man aged 18-30 years with hepatitis C virus infection.

This clone was detected only once. The V and J genes are TRBV5-4 and TRBJ1-1, with 9 positions matching TRBD1. V lost 1 base and J lost 3; bases outside the gene matches: 4. Germline V gives CDR1 SGHNT, CDR2 YYREEE (reference sequence). This CDR3 is built from 15 residues. The CDR3, as DNA: TGTGCCAGCAGCTTGACAGGGGGCGCTTACACTGAAGCTTTCTTT. Encoded protein: CASSLTGGAYTEAFF.

The chain joins TRBV6-1 to TRBJ1-2; D remains ambiguous. Trimming cost V 5 bases and J 0 bases, with 10 bases left between them. The CDR3 is made up of 14 amino acids. Per the germline V gene, CDR1 is MNHNS and CDR2 is SASEGT. Written as DNA, the CDR3 is TGTGCCAGCAGTCCAGTGGGCCCTAACTATGGCTACACCTTC. This gives the protein CASSPVGPNYGYTF.

This chain uses TRBV4-1 with TRBJ2-7; TRBD2 aligns across 9 bases. With 0 bases clipped from V and 2 bases from J, the junction kept 5 bases outside the gene matches. The CDR3 contains 16 residues. Germline values: CDR1 MGHRA, CDR2 YSYEKL. Here the CDR3 reads CASSQDLGGRAYEQYF. For the CDR3, the DNA is TGCGCCAGCAGCCAAGATCTCGGCGGGAGGGCCTACGAGCAGTACTTC.

V is TRBV5-1 and J is TRBJ1-1; the D is unclear. This CDR3 has 14 amino acids. V was cut by 3 bases and J by 0 bases, with 9 bases left in between. Germline V gene data show CDR1 as SGHRS and CDR2 as YFSETQ. CDR3 DNA: TGCGCCAGCAGCTCGTACAGCATGAACACTGAAGCTTTCTTT. Protein product: CASSSYSMNTEAFF.

The V and J genes are TRBV20-1 and TRBJ2-1, with D possibly matching TRBD1 (5 bases). The V gene's germline CDR1 is DFQATT and CDR2 SNEGSKA (reference sequence). Trimming pared 6 bases from V and 3 bases from J, leaving 6 bases between. The CDR3 sequence is 11 residues long. CDR3 bases: TGCAGTGCCAGGGACTACAATGAGCAGTTCTTC. It yields the protein CSARDYNEQFF.

CDR3 in DNA: TGTGCCATCAGCACTGACAGCTACGAGCAGTACGTC. This encodes CAISTDSYEQYV. This chain joins TRBV10-3 and TRBJ2-7, with D perhaps TRBD1 (5 bases). This CDR3 is 12 amino acids long. Germline V lookup: CDR1 ENHRY, CDR2 SYGVKD. Trimming left V 6 bases short and J 3 bases short, with 9 bases between.

This chain uses TRBV15 with TRBJ2-5, with D unclear. CDR1 is LNHNV and CDR2 is YYDKDF in the germline V gene (reference sequence). The CDR3 is 13 amino acids. Trimming pared 0 bases from V and 7 bases from J, leaving 9 bases between. The CDR3 region has the DNA TGTGCCACCAGCAGAGAGCAAGAGAGGACCCAGTACTTC. Its translation: CATSREQERTQYF.

The chain combines TRBV19 with TRBJ1-2; 7 bases map to TRBD1. Germline V gene lookup returns CDR1 LNHDA and CDR2 SQIVND (reference sequence). The junction had 13 bases not matched to a gene; V was cut back by 3 bases and J by 6 bases. The CDR3 is 16 amino acids. CDR3 loop: CASSIGSTTGLNGYTF. CDR3 DNA sequence: TGTGCCAGTAGTATCGGATCTACGACAGGGTTAAATGGCTACACCTTC. The full variable domain, in which reference TRBV19 and TRBJ1-2 provide the parts outside the CDR3, is DGGITQSPKYLFRKEGQNVTLSCEQNLNHDAMYWYRQDPGQGLRLIYYSQIVNDFQKGDIAEGYSVSREKKESFPLTVTSAQKNPTAFYLCASSIGSTTGLNGYTFGSGTRLTVV.

This clone was detected only a few times. V usage is TRBV7-6 and J usage is TRBJ2-1, with a possible D match to TRBD2 (5 bases). The length of the CDR3 is 14 residues. Germline V gives CDR1 SGHVS, CDR2 FNYEAQ. Trimming took off 0 bases at V and 6 bases at J, with 9 bases between the two ends. The CDR3 loop is CASSLAGEINEQFF. Here the CDR3 DNA reads TGTGCCAGCAGCTTAGCGGGAGAGATCAATGAGCAGTTCTTC.

J is TRBJ2-1 and V is TRBV5-8, with 11 positions matching TRBD2. The CDR3 extends over 15 amino acids. In germline, CDR1 is SGHTS, CDR2 YDEGEE. The junction had 3 bases not matched to a gene; V was cut back by 4 bases and J by 3 bases. The CDR3, as DNA: TGTGCCAGCAGCCCCGGGACTAGCGGCTACAATGAGCAGTTCTTC. Protein: CASSPGTSGYNEQFF.